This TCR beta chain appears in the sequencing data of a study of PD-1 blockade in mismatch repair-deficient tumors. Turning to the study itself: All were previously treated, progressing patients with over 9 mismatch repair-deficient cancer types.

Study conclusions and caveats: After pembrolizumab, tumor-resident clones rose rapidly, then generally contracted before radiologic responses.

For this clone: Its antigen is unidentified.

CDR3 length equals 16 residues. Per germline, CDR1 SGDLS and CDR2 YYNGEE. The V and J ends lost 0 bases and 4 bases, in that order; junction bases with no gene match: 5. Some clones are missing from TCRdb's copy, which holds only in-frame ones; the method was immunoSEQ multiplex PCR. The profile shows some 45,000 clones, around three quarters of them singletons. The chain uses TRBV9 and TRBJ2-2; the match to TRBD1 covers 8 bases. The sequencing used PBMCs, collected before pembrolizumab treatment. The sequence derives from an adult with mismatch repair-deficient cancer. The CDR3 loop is CASSVGQGKGTGELFF. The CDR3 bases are TGTGCCAGCAGCGTAGGACAGGGGAAAGGCACCGGGGAGCTGTTTTTT.